A selection of T cell receptor beta chains follows, all from one sample in a study of blood T cell repertoires in COVID-19. The repertoire was sequenced with immunoSEQ multiplex PCR; TCRdb's copy has only in-frame clones and lacks some. The repertoire holds approximately 200,000 clones, with around 80% as singletons. The specimen sequenced was peripheral blood. The receptors here all came from a woman of 80 years or more with COVID-19, enrolled during active disease. CDR3s include the opening cysteine and the closing phenylalanine or tryptophan. The order of the fields is clone size, D gene, V gene, J gene, CDR3 DNA, CDR3 protein. The D gene is left open where the match is weak. Expanded clones are given a class, and other clones once, few, many or no size at all.

-	-	TRBV10-3	TRBJ1-1	TGTGCCACCAGACAGGATTTGAACACTGAAGCTTTCTTT	CATRQDLNTEAFF
-	TRBD1	TRBV23-1	TRBJ2-5	TGCGCCAGCAGTCAATACAGGGGGGTAGCCCAAGAGACCCAGTACTTC	CASSQYRGVAQETQYF
-	-	TRBV10-3	TRBJ1-2	TGTGCCGCCCAAGGGGCGGATTGGGGCTACACCTTC	CAAQGADWGYTF
-	-	TRBV5-1	TRBJ1-1	TGCGCCAGCAGCTTCGGGGAAGCAGATTCCACTGAAGCTTTCTTT	CASSFGEADSTEAFF
-	-	TRBV11-2	TRBJ2-5	TGTGCCAGCACCCCAAACTCGGAGACCCAGTACTTC	CASTPNSETQYF
-	-	TRBV27	TRBJ1-1	TGTGCCAGCAAAAATCCAGGGGACAACACTGAAGCTTTCTTT	CASKNPGDNTEAFF
-	-	TRBV7-6	TRBJ2-7	TGTGCCAGCAGCTTCGCGGACGAGCAGTACTTC	CASSFADEQYF
-	-	TRBV4-1	TRBJ2-1	TGCGCCAGCAGCCAATTCCTCTGGGGGGAAGGTGAGCAGTTCTTC	CASSQFLWGEGEQFF
-	TRBD1	TRBV14	TRBJ1-1	TGTGCCAGCAGCCAATACAGGGGTTTAGCATTGAACACTGAAGCTTTCTTT	CASSQYRGLALNTEAFF
-	-	TRBV7-9	TRBJ2-6	TGTGCCAGCAGCTTAGAGGGGCACTTCTCTGGGGCCAACGTCCTGACTTTC	CASSLEGHFSGANVLTF
-	-	TRBV29-1	TRBJ2-5	TGCAGCGTGGGGATAACGGGAGAAGAGACCCAGTACTTC	CSVGITGEETQYF
-	-	TRBV19	TRBJ1-5	TGTGCCAGTGCCACTCTGTCGGGGGGAAATCAGCCCCAGCATTTT	CASATLSGGNQPQHF
-	-	TRBV2	TRBJ1-2	TGTGCCAGCAGTCCACAGGGATCCAACTATGGCTACACCTTC	CASSPQGSNYGYTF
-	-	TRBV15	TRBJ1-4	TGTGCCACCAGCAGAGGGGGGGGTGGTGAAAAACTGTTTTTT	CATSRGGGGEKLFF
-	TRBD2	TRBV18	TRBJ2-7	TGTGCCAGCTCACGGACTAGCGGCAACTACGAGCAGTACTTC	CASSRTSGNYEQYF
-	TRBD2	TRBV4-1	TRBJ2-5	TGCGCCAGCAGCCAAGGAAATGCGGGGGAAGAGACCCAGTACTTC	CASSQGNAGEETQYF
-	-	TRBV7-9	TRBJ2-3	TGTGCCAGCAGCTTAGCGGGAGTCGGAACAGATACGCAGTATTTT	CASSLAGVGTDTQYF
-	-	TRBV5-1	TRBJ1-4	TGCGCCAGCAGCTTGGGACAGCCCTCAACTAATGAAAAACTGTTTTTT	CASSLGQPSTNEKLFF
-	TRBD2	TRBV6-1	TRBJ2-1	TGTGCCAGCAGTGAACAGCGGGAAGGCACTGAGCAGTTCTTC	CASSEQREGTEQFF
-	TRBD1	TRBV2	TRBJ1-4	TGTGCCAGCAGTCTTCAGGGGGCCCGTTGGAAACTGTTTTTT	CASSLQGARWKLFF
-	TRBD1	TRBV3-1/TRBV3-2	TRBJ2-7	TGTGCCAGCAGCCCGGGACAGGGGAGCTCCTACGAGCAGTACTTC	CASSPGQGSSYEQYF
-	TRBD2	TRBV5-1	TRBJ2-7	TGCGCCAGCAGCCCCCGGGTAGCGGGGGGGCCGGGCGAGCAGTACTTC	CASSPRVAGGPGEQYF
few	-	TRBV4-1	TRBJ2-4	TGCGCCAGCAGCCAAGAAATCCGCGTCGGTAACATTCAGTACTTC	CASSQEIRVGNIQYF
-	-	TRBV19	TRBJ1-1	TGTGCCAGTAGTTTCAGCCCGGGGAGGAACACTGAAGCTTTCTTT	CASSFSPGRNTEAFF
once	-	TRBV3-1/TRBV3-2	TRBJ1-2	TGTGCCAGCAGCCACGGGTGGGGACAAACCAACTATGGCTACACCTTC	CASSHGWGQTNYGYTF
-	-	TRBV5-4	TRBJ2-2	TGTGCCAGCAGCCCGGCCGGGAGAGGCAGCGGGGAGCTGTTTTTT	CASSPAGRGSGELFF
-	TRBD2	TRBV11-3	TRBJ2-3	TGTGCCAGCATCCGGACTAGCGGGAGCACAGATACGCAGTATTTT	CASIRTSGSTDTQYF
-	-	TRBV4-1	TRBJ2-3	TGCGCCAGCAGCCAAGGTCCAGGCAGTCGCACAGATACGCAGTATTTT	CASSQGPGSRTDTQYF
-	TRBD2	TRBV7-3	TRBJ2-7	TGTGCCAGCAGCGGGACTAGCGGGAGAGTGCACTTC	CASSGTSGRVHF
-	TRBD2	TRBV29-1	TRBJ2-7	TGCAGCGTTGACCGGGAGGGCCAAACGGGGGAGCAGTACTTC	CSVDREGQTGEQYF
few	TRBD2	TRBV29-1	TRBJ2-6	TGCAGCGTTGGGGAGGGGTACTCTGGGGCCAACGTCCTGACTTTC	CSVGEGYSGANVLTF
once	TRBD2	TRBV7-8	TRBJ2-3	TGTGCCAGCAGACCTAGCGGGAGGTTGGGGGCAGATACGCAGTATTTT	CASRPSGRLGADTQYF
-	TRBD2	TRBV4-1	TRBJ2-4	TGCGCCAGCAGCTTAAGCGGGGTAGCCAAAAACATTCAGTACTTC	CASSLSGVAKNIQYF
-	-	TRBV2	TRBJ1-6	TGTGCCAGCGGGCAGGGAAGGGAATCACCCCTCCACTTT	CASGQGRESPLHF
-	TRBD1	TRBV5-1	TRBJ1-2	TGCGCCAGCAGCTTATGGGACAGGGGAAGCTATGGCTACACCTTC	CASSLWDRGSYGYTF
-	TRBD1	TRBV9	TRBJ1-5	TGTGCCAGCAGCGTAGAGAGGGGGCGAACCCAGCCCCAGCATTTT	CASSVERGRTQPQHF
-	TRBD1	TRBV6-5	TRBJ1-6	TGTGCCAGCAGTCCACCCAGACAGGGGGATTCACCCCTCCACTTT	CASSPPRQGDSPLHF
-	-	TRBV6-1	TRBJ1-2	TGTGCCAGCAGTGCCGACTACTCGGACAGATCCTATGGCTACACCTTC	CASSADYSDRSYGYTF
-	-	TRBV7-2	TRBJ2-3	TGTGCCAGCAGCACCCTACCGGGGGGCGGGTCTAGCACAGATACGCAGTATTTT	CASSTLPGGGSSTDTQYF